This T cell receptor beta chain was sequenced in a study of T cell changes during pregnancy in multiple sclerosis. CDR3 length equals 13 residues. Germline CDR1 is LNHDA and CDR2 is SQIVND (reference sequence). The V end was cut by 5 bases, the J end by 5 bases, with 12 bases between. Generated by immunoSEQ multiplex PCR, the TCRdb table keeps only in-frame clones and is missing some. The profile shows 85,000 to 130,000 clones, around 93% of them singletons. The rearrangement joins TRBV19 to TRBJ2-5; TRBD2 is a possible D gene (5 bases). The specimen comprised peripheral blood, sampled before pregnancy. The receptor's source is a female donor with multiple sclerosis, enrolled in a pregnancy study. The CDR3 sequence is CASSWTGVETQYF. The CDR3 DNA is TGTGCCAGTAGTTGGACCGGGGTGGAGACCCAGTACTTC.